This entry lists 17 T cell receptor beta chains sequenced from one sample in a study of human T cells and chemical hapten exposure. Via MiXCR, TCRdb re-called the RACE reads, giving one row per CDR3 protein. The sample carries some 70,000 distinct CDR3 sequences, around 10% recorded once. Noted time point: patch test 2, 6 weeks after DPC sensitization. Treatment specified: therapeutic diphenylcyclopropenone sensitization with weekly scalp DPC. The sequencing used whole blood, collected in connection with sensitization to the hapten diphenylcyclopropenone (DPC). The receptors here all came from a woman between 50 and 59 years old with alopecia areata. Some clones in this sample may be carry-over from other donors' samples.

This chain joins TRBV7-9 and TRBJ2-3, with TRBD2 matching 12 bases. The CDR3 length is 20 residues. Unmatched junction bases numbered 15, after V lost 5 bases and J lost 0 bases. CDR1 is SEHNR, CDR2 FQNEAQ, per germline (reference sequence). CDR3 loop: CASSGPRGLAGSTSTDTQYF. CDR3 bases: TGTGCCAGCAGCGGCCCCCGCGGACTAGCGGGATCCACCAGCACAGATACGCAGTATTTT. Complete variable domain (other parts from reference TRBV7-9 and TRBJ2-3): DTGVSQNPRHKITKRGQNVTFRCDPISEHNRLYWYRQTLGQGPEFLTYFQNEAQLEKSRLLSDRFSAERPKGSFSTLEIQRTEQGDSAMYLCASSGPRGLAGSTSTDTQYFGPGTRLTVL.

The rearrangement links TRBV5-4 to TRBJ2-5, with 10 bases identical to TRBD2. The CDR3 has 14 residues. V lost 5 bases to trimming and J lost 0 bases; unmatched junction nucleotides: 1. Germline-derived CDR1 and CDR2 are SGHNT and YYREEE (reference sequence). CDR3 in DNA: TGTGCCAGCAGGGGGACTAGCGACCAAGAGACCCAGTACTTC. Protein product: CASRGTSDQETQYF.

This chain connects TRBV7-6 to TRBJ2-1; D may correspond to TRBD1 or TRBD2 (5 bases each). Per germline, CDR1 SGHVS and CDR2 FNYEAQ. V dropped 5 bases and J dropped 0 bases, with 11 bases sitting between them. The CDR3 runs 15 residues. This chain's CDR3 is CASSRDAYSYNEQFF. CDR3 sequence (DNA): TGTGCCAGCAGCAGGGACGCATACTCCTACAATGAGCAGTTCTTC.

There are many counts of this clonotype. J is TRBJ1-2 and V is TRBV5-1; 9 bases map to TRBD1. The V segment lost 0 bases and the J segment 10 bases; nucleotides outside the gene matches: 19. The length of the CDR3 is 18 residues. Germline values: CDR1 SGHRS, CDR2 YFSETQ. The CDR3 coding sequence is TGCGCCAGCAGCTTGGAGGGACAGGGTTTTGGACGTAATGGGCCCTACACCTTC. It is translated as CASSLEGQGFGRNGPYTF.

Many counts were recorded for this clonotype. The rearrangement links TRBV29-1 to TRBJ1-1; possibly TRBD1 for D (6 bases). Trimming cost V 8 bases and J 3 bases, with 16 bases left between them. This CDR3 has 13 amino acids. Germline-derived CDR1 and CDR2 are SQVTM and ANQGSEA. Written as DNA, the CDR3 is TGCAGCTTTTGCCGCGGACAGTACACTGAAGCTTTCTTT. It codes for CSFCRGQYTEAFF.

Ten or more counts support this clonotype. The chain is built from TRBV29-1 and TRBJ2-3; weak D call: TRBD1 (7 bases). In germline, CDR1 is SQVTM, CDR2 ANQGSEA. This CDR3 spans 17 amino acids. Between the trimmed V and J ends, which lost 0 bases and 6 bases, there was a span of 22 bases. The CDR3 is CSVEDPVMQGGHDTQYF. For the CDR3, the DNA is TGCAGCGTTGAAGATCCCGTGATGCAGGGGGGTCACGATACGCAGTATTTT.

V is TRBV5-1 and J is TRBJ2-3; possible D gene TRBD1, 6 bases. The CDR3 extends over 14 amino acids. Germline V gene sequence: CDR1 SGHRS, CDR2 YFSETQ. V was trimmed by 2 bases and J by 2 bases, leaving 9 bases between them. The CDR3 DNA sequence: TGCGCCAGCAGCTTTCTGGGGGCCACAGATACGCAGTATTTT. Translating gives CASSFLGATDTQYF.

This clonotype was picked up many times. The chain combines TRBV5-1 with TRBJ2-7; D is possibly TRBD1 or TRBD2 (5 bases each). Germline V gene sequence: CDR1 SGHRS, CDR2 YFSETQ. Trimming pared 4 bases from V and 3 bases from J, leaving 11 bases between. The CDR3 has 13 residues. DNA of the CDR3: TGCGCCAGCAGCAACGGGGCTAGCTACGAGCAGTACTTC. Its protein is CASSNGASYEQYF.

This clonotype was detected many times. The rearrangement links TRBV5-8 to TRBJ2-3, with D tentatively TRBD2 (5 bases). The CDR3 consists of 16 residues. The germline gives CDR1 SGHTS, CDR2 YDEGEE. V lost 9 bases and J 5 bases, leaving 25 bases between the germline ends. The CDR3 DNA follows: TGTGCCATCGTCTTTCCTCCGCCGGGGAGTGAAGATACGCAGTATTTT. This encodes CAIVFPPPGSEDTQYF.

The sample holds many counts of this clonotype. This sequence joins TRBV5-1 and TRBJ2-3; D is unclear. V was cut by 4 bases and J by 1 base, with 13 bases left in between. Germline CDR1 and CDR2: SGHRS and YFSETQ. The length of the CDR3 is 15 residues. Here the CDR3 DNA reads TGCGCCAGCAGCCTGACTCGAAGTGGCACAGATACGCAGTATTTT. It is translated as CASSLTRSGTDTQYF.

The V call is TRBV10-3, the J call TRBJ1-1; D gene unclear. V was cut by 0 bases and J by 1 base, with 6 bases left in between. This CDR3 contains 14 residues. Germline V gene lookup returns CDR1 ENHRY and CDR2 SYGVKD. The CDR3 loop is CAISESKGNTEAFF. DNA of the CDR3: TGTGCCATCAGTGAGTCTAAGGGGAACACTGAAGCTTTCTTT.

Many counts were recorded for this clonotype. The chain carries TRBV5-8 and TRBJ1-1, with D possibly TRBD1 on 5 matching bases. Trimming removed 4 bases from V and 4 bases from J, with 17 bases in between. The CDR3 is 15 residues long. CDR1 is SGHTS and CDR2 is YDEGEE in the germline V gene. Here the CDR3 DNA reads TGTGCCAGCAGCACAAACCTCTTTGGGGGCACTGAAGCTTTCTTT. Its translation is CASSTNLFGGTEAFF.

This clonotype was detected ten times or more. The V and J genes are TRBV6-5 and TRBJ1-1; D might be TRBD1 (6 bases). The CDR3 spans 14 residues. V dropped 5 bases and J dropped 0 bases, with 10 bases sitting between them. Germline V lookup: CDR1 MNHEY, CDR2 SVGAGI. CDR3 protein: CASSHRDMNTEAFF. The CDR3 nucleotides are TGTGCCAGCAGTCACAGGGACATGAACACTGAAGCTTTCTTT.

Comment on this clonotype: Just one base apart from a much larger clone, this may be a read error. The CDR3 carries no conserved terminal phenylalanine or tryptophan, so it likely arises from a read error. This chain's CDR3 is CATFISAGDGVKNIQYL. The CDR3 coding sequence is TGTGCCACCTTCATCTCAGCGGGAGACGGGGTCAAAAACATTCAGTACCTC. The rearrangement links TRBV24-1 to TRBJ2-4; 8 positions match TRBD2. The CDR3 covers 17 residues. The junction had 15 bases not matched to a gene; V was cut back by 9 bases and J by 3 bases. CDR1 and CDR2 (germline): KGHDR, SFDVKD.

This clonotype showed up many times. The gene calls are TRBV7-9 and TRBJ1-1; D possibly corresponds to TRBD1 (5 bases). Germline assignment: CDR1 SEHNR and CDR2 FQNEAQ (reference sequence). Trimming shortened V by 2 bases and J by 6 bases, and 10 bases separated the two germline ends. The CDR3 spans 13 residues. In DNA form, the CDR3 reads TGTGCCAGCAGCTTAACAGGCGGGCCTGAAGCTTTCTTT. Its protein product is CASSLTGGPEAFF. The variable domain in full, with the rest retrieved from reference TRBV7-9 and TRBJ1-1, is DTGVSQNPRHKITKRGQNVTFRCDPISEHNRLYWYRQTLGQGPEFLTYFQNEAQLEKSRLLSDRFSAERPKGSFSTLEIQRTEQGDSAMYLCASSLTGGPEAFFGQGTRLTVV.

Only a few counts were recorded for this clonotype. This chain uses TRBV7-9 with TRBJ2-7; no firm D call. There are 13 residues in the CDR3. From germline, CDR1 is SEHNR and CDR2 FQNEAQ (reference sequence). Deletions cut 5 bases from V and 2 bases from J, with 10 bases between. The CDR3 nucleotides are TGTGCCAGCAGCCCGCTTTCGGCCTACGAGCAGTACTTC. Its protein is CASSPLSAYEQYF.

The V and J genes are TRBV7-6 and TRBJ2-1; 10 nucleotides agree with TRBD2. Germline CDR1 reads SGHVS; CDR2 reads FNYEAQ. V gave up 5 bases and J gave up 3 bases; unmatched junction bases: 1. CDR3 length: 14 amino acids. The CDR3 sequence: CASSRTSGYNEQFF. The CDR3 bases are TGTGCCAGCAGCCGGACTAGCGGCTACAATGAGCAGTTCTTC.